The next 8 T cell receptor beta chains were all read from a single sample in a study of blood T cell repertoires in COVID-19 (dated by TCRdb to the early 2020s). Receptors were amplified or captured by the immunoSEQ multiplex PCR assay. The source is immuneACCESS, and TCRdb retained only in-frame sequences with V and J called. Part of the clones is not carried over; for the studies checked, unresolved V genes explain less than half of this, and the remainder is unexplained. The sample data list around 250,000 clones, and around four fifths of these were observed just once. Around 5.4% of the sample goes to the ten largest clones. Sequenced input: peripheral blood. These receptors originate from a man at least 80 years old with acute or convalescent COVID-19.

This sequence joins TRBV19 and TRBJ2-4, with 9 bases matching TRBD1. CDR1 and CDR2 from the germline V gene are LNHDA and SQIVND (reference sequence). This CDR3 comprises 15 residues. The J segment lost 6 bases and the V segment lost 4 bases, leaving 7 bases of the junction unmatched. CDR3 region: CASSTNPGQGNIQYF. In DNA, the CDR3 is TGTGCCAGTAGTACCAATCCGGGACAGGGAAACATTCAGTACTTC.

This chain joins TRBV10-2 and TRBJ1-1, with TRBD1 as a possible D gene (5 bases). This CDR3 is built from 11 residues. Germline values: CDR1 WSHSY, CDR2 SAAADI. V was cut by 7 bases and J by 3 bases, with 6 bases left in between. The CDR3 region is CASTGDTEAFF. The CDR3 nucleotides read TGCGCCAGCACGGGGGACACTGAAGCTTTCTTT.

V and J are TRBV5-1 and TRBJ1-1, with 8 bases that match TRBD1. This CDR3 contains 18 residues. J was trimmed by 1 base and V by 4 bases; bases with no gene match: 15. CDR1 is SGHRS, CDR2 YFSETQ, per germline. For the CDR3, the DNA is TGCGCCAGCAGCACCGGTTTTGGACAGGGAGCATCGAACACTGAAGCTTTCTTT. Translation: CASSTGFGQGASNTEAFF.

The V call is TRBV28, the J call TRBJ1-1; 7 bases align to TRBD1. Germline V gene sequence: CDR1 MDHEN, CDR2 SYDVKM. The CDR3 has 12 amino acids. V lost 3 bases, J lost 7 bases, and 2 bases stayed unmatched. The CDR3: CASSLTGYEAFF. The DNA of the CDR3 is TGTGCCAGCAGTTTGACAGGGTATGAAGCTTTCTTT.

The chain links TRBV3-1 (or the pseudogene TRBV3-2) to TRBJ2-5; TRBD1 aligns across 9 bases. The CDR3 is 15 residues long. CDR1 is LGHDT, CDR2 YNNKEL, per germline (reference sequence). With 3 bases clipped from V and 5 bases from J, the junction kept 7 bases outside the gene matches. CDR3 loop: CASSQRDREWETQYF. CDR3 coding DNA: TGTGCCAGCAGCCAGAGGGACAGGGAGTGGGAGACCCAGTACTTC.

The J gene is TRBJ2-2, the V gene TRBV18, with 9 bases that match TRBD1. CDR3 size: 16 residues. Germline V CDR1 and CDR2: KGHSH, LQKENI. Unmatched junction bases numbered 4, after V lost 0 bases and J lost 5 bases. CDR3 residues: CASSPPGQGITGELFF. In DNA form, the CDR3 reads TGTGCCAGCTCACCACCCGGACAGGGGATAACCGGGGAGCTGTTTTTT. Looking up the rest from reference TRBV18 and TRBJ2-2 gives the full variable domain: NAGVMQNPRHLVRRRGQEARLRCSPMKGHSHVYWYRQLPEEGLKFMVYLQKENIIDESGMPKERFSAEFPKEGPSILRIQQVVRGDSAAYFCASSPPGQGITGELFFGEGSRLTVL.

This chain uses TRBV5-1 with TRBJ2-3; a possible D gene is TRBD2 (6 bases). The V gene's germline CDR1 is SGHRS and CDR2 YFSETQ. With 2 bases removed from V and 0 bases from J, the gap between germline ends came to 19 bases. This CDR3 contains 18 residues. CDR3 in DNA: TGCGCCAGCAGCTTCTTGTCCGGGGGAAGACTAAGCACAGATACGCAGTATTTT. Translating it yields CASSFLSGGRLSTDTQYF.

The chain carries TRBV2 and TRBJ2-7, with D possibly being TRBD1 (6 bases). Between the trimmed V and J ends, which lost 4 bases and 2 bases, there was a span of 12 bases. The CDR3 length is 14 residues. CDR1 and CDR2 (germline): SNHLY, FYNNEI. DNA of the CDR3: TGTGCCAGCAGTGTCAGGGGACCTCCCTACGAGCAGTACTTC. Protein product: CASSVRGPPYEQYF.